Listed here are 7 T cell receptor beta chains from one sample, sequenced in a study of control samples from healthy donors and cancer patients. The table came from immunoSEQ multiplex PCR; TCRdb's copy has only in-frame clones and leaves some out. The table lists just over 150,000 clones, 80% to 90% of them singletons, with around 11% in the top ten. The sample comprised blood. The receptor source for this set is a man aged 25-45 years in good health.

This chain joins TRBV6-2 or TRBV6-3 and TRBJ2-7; TRBD2 matches at 8 bases. Per the germline V gene, CDR1 is MNHEY and CDR2 is SVGEGT. The CDR3 is 15 residues long. J gave up 4 bases and V 1 base, and 6 bases lay outside the gene matches. Written as DNA, the CDR3 is TGTGCCAGCAGTTACTATCGCGGGAGGTTTTACGAGCAGTACTTC. It encodes CASSYYRGRFYEQYF.

The rearrangement links TRBV7-8 to TRBJ1-1; TRBD1 is a possible D gene (6 bases). CDR1 is SGHVS, CDR2 FQNEAQ, per germline. The germline V and J ends were trimmed by 5 bases and 4 bases, with 11 bases remaining between them. CDR3 length: 13 residues. CDR3 nucleotide sequence: TGTGCCAGCAGCCCTTGGGGGGCCACTGAAGCTTTCTTT. It codes for CASSPWGATEAFF.

The V call is TRBV6-6, the J call TRBJ2-1, with D perhaps TRBD1 (5 bases). Germline loops: CDR1 MNHNY, CDR2 SVGAGI (reference sequence). The ends were cut back, 6 bases at V and 7 bases at J, with 10 bases in the middle. The CDR3 extends over 12 amino acids. CDR3 DNA: TGTGCCAGCAGGACAGATCCGAATGAGCAGTTCTTC. It specifies CASRTDPNEQFF.

V and J are TRBV7-2 and TRBJ2-7, with 9 bases fitting TRBD1. The CDR3 covers 15 residues. J was trimmed by 4 bases and V by 1 base; bases with no gene match: 5. The germline CDR1 and CDR2 sequences are SGHTA and FQGNSA. The CDR3 DNA reads TGTGCCAGCAGCTTAGGACAGGGGGTAGTTTACGAGCAGTACTTC. Translation: CASSLGQGVVYEQYF.

In its sample, this clone was seen once. The J gene is TRBJ1-4, the V gene TRBV5-4; weak D call: TRBD1 (5 bases). Germline CDR1 and CDR2: SGHNT and YYREEE (reference sequence). This CDR3 spans 16 amino acids. The CDR3 reads CAWAGGEEPLNEKLFF. For the CDR3, the DNA is TGTGCTTGGGCGGGGGGAGAGGAACCTTTAAATGAAAAACTGTTTTTT. The full variable domain, its missing parts supplied by reference TRBV5-4 and TRBJ1-4, is ETGVTQSPTHLIKTRGQQVTLRCSSQSGHNTVSWYQQALGQGPQFIFQYYREEENGRGNFPPRFSGLQFPNYSSELNVNALELDDSALYLCAWAGGEEPLNEKLFFGSGTQLSVL.

The chain links TRBV5-6 to TRBJ2-7, with D unresolved. The CDR3 runs 14 residues. CDR1 SGHDT and CDR2 YYEEEE come from the germline V gene. Trimming left V 2 bases short and J 3 bases short, with 12 bases between. The chain's CDR3 is CASSFGRMDYEQYF. DNA of the CDR3: TGTGCCAGCAGCTTTGGCAGAATGGACTACGAGCAGTACTTC.

Of note for this clone: At the DNA level, this CDR3 is encoded by other sequences in the same sample as well. The chain joins TRBV19 to TRBJ1-6; D gene unclear. The CDR3 covers 12 residues. Trimming stripped 2 bases from V and 8 bases from J, with 4 bases between. Germline V CDR1 and CDR2: LNHDA, SQIVND (reference sequence). CDR3 in amino acids: CASSIYDSPLHF. The CDR3 DNA sequence: TGTGCCAGTAGTATATACGATTCACCCCTCCACTTT.